This T cell receptor (beta chain) was sequenced in a study of human T cells and chemical hapten exposure. Across the study: DPC 0.01% went on the upper back by patch test, with reading at 6 days.

This clonotype was seen ten or more times. The germline V gene has CDR1 LGHDT and CDR2 YNNKEL (reference sequence). There are 14 residues in the CDR3. V was pared by 3 bases and J by 0 bases, with 8 bases between. TCRdb re-called the RACE reads through MiXCR, storing one row per CDR3 protein. Altogether 42,000 or so distinct CDR3 sequences are present, over 3.5% being singletons, with the ten largest covering about 24%. This sample's time point: patch test 1, 2 weeks after DPC sensitization. Noted treatment: therapeutic diphenylcyclopropenone sensitization with weekly scalp DPC. The template was total RNA from unfractionated whole blood.

Sequenced here: whole blood, sampled in connection with sensitization to the hapten diphenylcyclopropenone (DPC). The V call is TRBV3-1, the J call TRBJ1-1; D is unresolved. The receptor was derived from a man aged 45-60 years with alopecia areata. Some clones in this sample may be carry-over from other donors' samples. CDR3 sequence (DNA): TGTGCCAGCAGCCATGGATGGTTGAACACTGAAGCTTTCTTT. It codes for CASSHGWLNTEAFF.